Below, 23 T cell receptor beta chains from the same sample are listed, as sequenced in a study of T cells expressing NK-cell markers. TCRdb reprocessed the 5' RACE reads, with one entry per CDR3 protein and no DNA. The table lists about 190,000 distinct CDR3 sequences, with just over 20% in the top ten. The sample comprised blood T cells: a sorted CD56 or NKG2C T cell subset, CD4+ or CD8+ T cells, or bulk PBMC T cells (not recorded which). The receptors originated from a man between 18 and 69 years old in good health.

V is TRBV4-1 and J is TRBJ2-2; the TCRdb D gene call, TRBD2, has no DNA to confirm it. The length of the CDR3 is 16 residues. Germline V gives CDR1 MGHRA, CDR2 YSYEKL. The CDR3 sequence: CASSQAGGGNTGELFF.

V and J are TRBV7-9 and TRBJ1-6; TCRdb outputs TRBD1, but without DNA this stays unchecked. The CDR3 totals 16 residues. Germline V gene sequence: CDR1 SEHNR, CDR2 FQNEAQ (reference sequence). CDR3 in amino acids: CASSDGTGLYHSPLHF. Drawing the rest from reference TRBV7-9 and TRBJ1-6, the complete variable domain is DTGVSQNPRHKITKRGQNVTFRCDPISEHNRLYWYRQTLGQGPEFLTYFQNEAQLEKSRLLSDRFSAERPKGSFSTLEIQRTEQGDSAMYLCASSDGTGLYHSPLHFGNGTRLTVT.

CDR3 sequence reads: CASSEVEVSSTDTQYF. The chain is built from TRBV6-1 and TRBJ2-3. This CDR3 has 16 amino acids. The germline gives CDR1 MNHNS, CDR2 SASEGT.

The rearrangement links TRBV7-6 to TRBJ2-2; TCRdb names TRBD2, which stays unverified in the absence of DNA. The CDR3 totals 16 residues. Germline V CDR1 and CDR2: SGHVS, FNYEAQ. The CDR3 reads CASSLNGLAVTGELFF.

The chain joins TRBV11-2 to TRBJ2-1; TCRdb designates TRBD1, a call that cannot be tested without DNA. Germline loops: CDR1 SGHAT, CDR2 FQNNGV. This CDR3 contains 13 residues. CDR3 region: CASSAGAPNGQFF.

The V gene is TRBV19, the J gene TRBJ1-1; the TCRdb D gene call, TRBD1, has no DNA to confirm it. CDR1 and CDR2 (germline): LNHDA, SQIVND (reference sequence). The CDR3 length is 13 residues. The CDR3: CASNQGENTEAFF. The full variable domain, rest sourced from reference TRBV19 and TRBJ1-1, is DGGITQSPKYLFRKEGQNVTLSCEQNLNHDAMYWYRQDPGQGLRLIYYSQIVNDFQKGDIAEGYSVSREKKESFPLTVTSAQKNPTAFYLCASNQGENTEAFFGQGTRLTVV.

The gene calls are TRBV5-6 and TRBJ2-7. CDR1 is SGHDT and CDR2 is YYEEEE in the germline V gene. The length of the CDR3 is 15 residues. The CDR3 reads CASSLTGFNSYEQYF.

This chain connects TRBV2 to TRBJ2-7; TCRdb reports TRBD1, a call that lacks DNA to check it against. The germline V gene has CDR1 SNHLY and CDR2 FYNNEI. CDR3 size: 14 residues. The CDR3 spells CASSSGRGLGEQYF.

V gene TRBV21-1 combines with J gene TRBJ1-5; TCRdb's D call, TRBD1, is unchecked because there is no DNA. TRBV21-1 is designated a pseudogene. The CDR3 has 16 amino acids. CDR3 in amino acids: CASTTDRKVSNQPQHF.

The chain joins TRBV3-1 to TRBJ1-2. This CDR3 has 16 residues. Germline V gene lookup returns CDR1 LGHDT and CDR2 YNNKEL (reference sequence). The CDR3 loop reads CASSQVSGREDYGYTF.

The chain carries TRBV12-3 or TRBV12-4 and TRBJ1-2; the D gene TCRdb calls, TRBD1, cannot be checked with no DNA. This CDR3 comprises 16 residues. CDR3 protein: CASSTLTGPTGYGYTF.

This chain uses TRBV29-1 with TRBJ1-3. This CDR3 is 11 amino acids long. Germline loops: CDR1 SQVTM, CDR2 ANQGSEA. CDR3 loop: CSVLTGNTIYF. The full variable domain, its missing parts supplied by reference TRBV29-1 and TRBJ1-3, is SAVISQKPSRDICQRGTSLTIQCQVDSQVTMMFWYRQQPGQSLTLIATANQGSEATYESGFVIDKFPISRPNLTFSTLTVSNMSPEDSSIYLCSVLTGNTIYFGEGSWLTVV.

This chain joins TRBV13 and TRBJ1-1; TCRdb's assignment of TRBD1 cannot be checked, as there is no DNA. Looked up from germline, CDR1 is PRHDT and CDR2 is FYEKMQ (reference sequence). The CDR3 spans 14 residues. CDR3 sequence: CASSFGTGVAEAFF.

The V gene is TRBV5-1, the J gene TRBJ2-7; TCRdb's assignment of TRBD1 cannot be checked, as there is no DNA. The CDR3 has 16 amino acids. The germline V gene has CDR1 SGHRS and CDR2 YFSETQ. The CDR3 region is CASSSSSGTGTYEQYF. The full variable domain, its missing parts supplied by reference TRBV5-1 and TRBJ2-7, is KAGVTQTPRYLIKTRGQQVTLSCSPISGHRSVSWYQQTPGQGLQFLFEYFSETQRNKGNFPGRFSGRQFSNSRSEMNVSTLELGDSALYLCASSSSSGTGTYEQYFGPGTRLTVT.

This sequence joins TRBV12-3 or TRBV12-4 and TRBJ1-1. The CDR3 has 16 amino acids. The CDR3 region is CASSLSWRGFTTEAFF.

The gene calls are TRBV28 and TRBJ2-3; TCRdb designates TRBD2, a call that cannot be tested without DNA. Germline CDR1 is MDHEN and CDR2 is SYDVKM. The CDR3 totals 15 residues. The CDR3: CASSSSGGVHDTQYF.

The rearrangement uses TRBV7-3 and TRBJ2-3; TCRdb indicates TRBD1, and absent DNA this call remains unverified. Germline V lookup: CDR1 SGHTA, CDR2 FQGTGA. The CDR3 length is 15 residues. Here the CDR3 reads CASSLTGGNSDTQYF.

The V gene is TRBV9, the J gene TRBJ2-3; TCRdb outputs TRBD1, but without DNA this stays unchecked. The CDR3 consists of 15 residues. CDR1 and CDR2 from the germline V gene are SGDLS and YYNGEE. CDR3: CASSPGQGSRDTQYF.

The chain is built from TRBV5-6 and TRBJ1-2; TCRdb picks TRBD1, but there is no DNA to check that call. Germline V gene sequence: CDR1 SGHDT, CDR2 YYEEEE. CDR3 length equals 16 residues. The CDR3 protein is CASSSWDRDGAYGYTF.

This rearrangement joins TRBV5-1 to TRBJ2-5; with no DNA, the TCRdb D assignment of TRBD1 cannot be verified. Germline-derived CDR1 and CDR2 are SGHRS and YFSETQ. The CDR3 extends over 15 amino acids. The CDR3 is CASSTAELPRGAQYF.

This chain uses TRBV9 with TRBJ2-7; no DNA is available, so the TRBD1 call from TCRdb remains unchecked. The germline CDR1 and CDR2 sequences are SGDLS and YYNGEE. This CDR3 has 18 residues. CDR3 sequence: CASSVGGSATGHRTEQYF.

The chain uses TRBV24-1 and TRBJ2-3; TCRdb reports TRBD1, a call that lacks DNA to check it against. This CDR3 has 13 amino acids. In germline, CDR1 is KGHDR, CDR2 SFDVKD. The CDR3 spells CATSEGSGGTQYF.

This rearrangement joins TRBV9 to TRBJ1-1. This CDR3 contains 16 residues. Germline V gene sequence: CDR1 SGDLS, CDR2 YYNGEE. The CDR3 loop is CASSVGRGGENTEAFF.